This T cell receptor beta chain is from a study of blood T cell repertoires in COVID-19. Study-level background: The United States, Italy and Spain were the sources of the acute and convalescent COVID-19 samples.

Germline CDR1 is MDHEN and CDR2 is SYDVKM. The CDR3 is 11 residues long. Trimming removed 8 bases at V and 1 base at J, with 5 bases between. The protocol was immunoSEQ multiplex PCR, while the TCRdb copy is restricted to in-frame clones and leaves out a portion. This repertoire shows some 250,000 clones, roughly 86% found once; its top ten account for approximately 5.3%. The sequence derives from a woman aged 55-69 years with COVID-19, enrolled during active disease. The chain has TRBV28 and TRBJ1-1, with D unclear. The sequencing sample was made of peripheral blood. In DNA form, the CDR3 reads TGTGCCAGCGTCCGGAACACTGAAGCTTTCTTT. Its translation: CASVRNTEAFF.